The subject of this entry is one T cell receptor (beta chain). The CDR3 loop spans 12 amino acids. Germline loops: CDR1 MDHEN, CDR2 SYDVKM. Trimming left V 2 bases short and J 4 bases short, with 5 bases between. The data stem from a study of OX40 agonist ivuxolimab in advanced cancers. The wider study: Under the entry rules, prior anti-PD-1, anti-PD-L1 or anti-CTLA-4 therapy was allowed, and roughly 43% had some.

Profiling relied on immunoSEQ multiplex PCR, and the TCRdb table lists in-frame clones only, not all of them. The data show more than 40,000 clones, 88% seen once. The chain is built from TRBV28 and TRBJ1-2; no clear D gene. The clonotype comes from an adult with an advanced solid tumor such as melanoma, head and neck, liver or kidney cancer. This material consisted of CD4+ or CD8+ T cells sorted from blood, taken in a trial of the OX40 agonist ivuxolimab. In nucleotides, the CDR3 is TGTGCCAGCAGTTTAGAAAGCTATGGCTACACCTTC. Protein: CASSLESYGYTF.